The present TCR beta chain was sequenced within a study of T cell clonality in common variable immunodeficiency. There are 16 residues in the CDR3. V lost 8 bases and J lost 1; bases outside the gene matches: 11. Germline CDR1 and CDR2: LNHDA and SQIVND (reference sequence). Study observations and caveats: In common variable immunodeficiency, TCR beta chains reportedly carried fewer deletions and N-nucleotide insertions.

Profiling relied on immunoSEQ multiplex PCR, and the TCRdb table lists in-frame clones only, not all of them. Listed here are fewer than 35,000 clones without any singletons, the top ten holding around 5.4%. This clone occurred a few times. Its antigen is still unknown. The read stops 3 residues short of the end of the CDR3; the missing end is completed from the germline J gene. What was sequenced was peripheral blood mononuclear cells. This TCR was recovered from a human donor with common variable immunodeficiency. The rearrangement links TRBV19 to TRBJ2-1; 7 bases line up with TRBD2. The part of the CDR3 DNA that was read is TGTGCCAGTTGGGGATATAGCGGGCCGTCCTACAATGAG. This gives the protein CASWGYSGPSYNE. The CDR3 as a whole reads CASWGYSGPSYNEQFF.